Presented here are 20 T cell receptor beta chains from one specimen sequenced in a study of cytomegalovirus exposure and HLA in healthy donors. Sequencing used immunoSEQ multiplex PCR; TCRdb keeps in-frame clones, though not all of them. The sample has under 250,000 clones; around 80% are singletons. Sequenced sample: PBMCs. These receptors all come from a woman in her 30s in good health and CMV-seronegative.

The J gene is TRBJ1-5, the V gene TRBV5-8, with 9 bases identical to TRBD1. This CDR3 is 15 amino acids long. Trimming cost V 4 bases and J 6 bases; bases outside gene matches: 8. CDR1 is SGHTS and CDR2 is YDEGEE in the germline V gene. This CDR3 reads CASSQTTGGGQPQHF. DNA for the CDR3: TGTGCCAGCAGCCAGACGACAGGGGGTGGTCAGCCCCAGCATTTT.

This clone has more than one count but fewer than ten. This chain connects TRBV27 to TRBJ2-7; 7 nucleotides agree with TRBD1. The J segment lost 8 bases and the V segment lost 4 bases, leaving 8 bases of the junction unmatched. There are 13 residues in the CDR3. CDR1 and CDR2 (germline): MNHEY, SMNVEV (reference sequence). In DNA, the CDR3 is TGTGCCAGCAGTTCTACAGGGGAGTTCAAGCAGTACTTC. This codes for CASSSTGEFKQYF.

The V gene is TRBV5-1, the J gene TRBJ1-4; TRBD1 aligns across 8 bases. Germline V gives CDR1 SGHRS, CDR2 YFSETQ. The V gene end was trimmed by 0 bases and the J gene end by 4 bases; junction bases not matched to a gene: 2. The CDR3 length is 15 residues. CDR3 sequence reads: CASSLGGQDNEKLFF. CDR3 nucleotides: TGCGCCAGCAGCTTGGGGGGACAGGATAATGAAAAACTGTTTTTT.

The chain uses TRBV30 and TRBJ2-1; D call uncertain. Germline lookup yields CDR1 GTSNPN and CDR2 SVGIG (reference sequence). The ends were cut back, 6 bases at V and 3 bases at J, with 12 bases in the middle. The CDR3 is 13 amino acids. The CDR3 reads CACRLEDYNEQFF. The CDR3 bases are TGTGCCTGTCGACTCGAGGACTACAATGAGCAGTTCTTC.

This clone was recorded once. The chain joins TRBV5-1 to TRBJ1-2; D unresolved. Trimming took off 4 bases at V and 2 bases at J, with 12 bases between the two ends. The CDR3 runs to 14 residues. Germline V gene sequence: CDR1 SGHRS, CDR2 YFSETQ. The CDR3 nucleotides are TGCGCCAGCAGCGCCCGGCAGGCCAACTATGGCTACACCTTC. As protein: CASSARQANYGYTF.

The chain carries TRBV27 and TRBJ1-1; D is unclear. V lost 6 bases, J lost 1 base, and 9 bases lay in between. CDR3 length equals 13 residues. Germline V lookup: CDR1 MNHEY, CDR2 SMNVEV (reference sequence). The CDR3 sequence: CASSRIKNTEAFF. In nucleotides, the CDR3 is TGTGCCAGCAGCAGAATTAAGAACACTGAAGCTTTCTTT.

This clone came up once. The gene calls are TRBV5-1 and TRBJ2-1; 15 positions agree with TRBD2. This CDR3 comprises 20 residues. The V and J ends lost 4 bases and 0 bases, in that order; junction bases with no gene match: 11. CDR1 is SGHRS, CDR2 YFSETQ, per germline. For the CDR3, the DNA is TGCGCCAGCAGCCCCCTTCCCGGGACTAGCGGGAGGTTCTCCTACAATGAGCAGTTCTTC. Its protein product is CASSPLPGTSGRFSYNEQFF.

This chain links TRBV29-1 with TRBJ2-7, with D possibly TRBD1 on 6 matching bases. The CDR3 sequence is 13 residues long. CDR1 and CDR2 (germline): SQVTM, ANQGSEA. Trimming took 8 bases from V and 3 from J, leaving 17 bases between them. The CDR3 sequence: CSSYDGQNYEQYF. In DNA form, the CDR3 reads TGCAGCTCATATGACGGACAGAACTACGAGCAGTACTTC.

This clone was recorded a few times. This chain links TRBV6-6 with TRBJ1-5; perhaps TRBD1 as D (6 bases). Trimming shortened V by 5 bases and J by 3 bases, and 17 bases separated the two germline ends. Germline V gene lookup returns CDR1 MNHNY and CDR2 SVGAGI (reference sequence). The CDR3 is 16 residues long. Here the CDR3 reads CASSPQGLRFNQPQHF. CDR3 bases: TGTGCCAGCAGTCCTCAGGGGCTAAGGTTCAATCAGCCCCAGCATTTT.

This chain joins TRBV5-1 and TRBJ2-3; 12 bases map to TRBD2. Germline V gene sequence: CDR1 SGHRS, CDR2 YFSETQ. V shed 3 bases, J shed 1 base, and the junction held 12 bases outside the gene matches. The CDR3 extends over 19 amino acids. CDR3 DNA sequence: TGCGCCAGCAGCTCCCTGACTAGCGGGAGTTGGGTGCGCACAGATACGCAGTATTTT. Translation gives CASSSLTSGSWVRTDTQYF.

The chain carries TRBV6-5 and TRBJ2-2; D ambiguous. Germline CDR1 MNHEY, CDR2 SVGAGI. V was shortened by 5 bases and J by 4 bases, with 14 bases between the two germline ends. The CDR3 has 15 residues. In nucleotides, the CDR3 is TGTGCCAGCAGTCGGAGCCCACCGAGCACCGGGGAGCTGTTTTTT. Translated: CASSRSPPSTGELFF.

This clone was recorded only once. This chain joins TRBV19 and TRBJ2-4, with TRBD2 identical over 9 bases. Per the germline V gene, CDR1 is LNHDA and CDR2 is SQIVND (reference sequence). This CDR3 comprises 15 residues. Germline trimming cut 7 bases from V and 1 base from J; bases unmatched to any gene: 5. The CDR3, as DNA: TGTGCCAGTAAAGGGCGGGAGGGGGCCAAAAACATTCAGTACTTC. Encoded protein: CASKGREGAKNIQYF.

This chain joins TRBV7-6 and TRBJ2-3; D not resolved. CDR1 is SGHVS and CDR2 is FNYEAQ in the germline V gene. Trimming cost V 5 bases and J 6 bases, with 6 bases left between them. This CDR3 spans 11 amino acids. The CDR3 loop is CASSRQDTQYF. The CDR3 region has the DNA TGTGCCAGCAGCCGCCAGGATACGCAGTATTTT.

The chain employs TRBV6-5 and TRBJ1-1; D is possibly TRBD1 (5 bases). Trimming shortened V by 0 bases and J by 3 bases, and 14 bases separated the two germline ends. CDR3 length: 16 amino acids. CDR1 is MNHEY, CDR2 SVGAGI, per germline. This CDR3 is CASSYSAGKIYTEAFF. In DNA form, the CDR3 reads TGTGCCAGCAGTTACTCCGCAGGGAAGATCTACACTGAAGCTTTCTTT.

J is TRBJ1-1 and V is TRBV29-1; 10 nucleotides align to TRBD1. CDR1 is SQVTM, CDR2 ANQGSEA, per germline. V was pared by 7 bases and J by 4 bases, with 6 bases of the junction left unmatched. This CDR3 has 13 amino acids. The CDR3 is CSGRDRGGTEAFF. The CDR3, as DNA: TGCAGCGGGAGGGACAGGGGAGGCACTGAAGCTTTCTTT.

The chain joins TRBV7-9 to TRBJ2-3, with D perhaps TRBD1 (6 bases). The CDR3 runs 16 residues. Germline assignment: CDR1 SEHNR and CDR2 FQNEAQ (reference sequence). Trimming took 4 bases from V and 14 from J, leaving 28 bases between them. The CDR3 DNA follows: TGTGCCAGCAGCTCCCCGGGACAAGGGGCGGCCGATAGTCGGTATTTT. Translating gives CASSSPGQGAADSRYF.

This clone came up a few times. The chain employs TRBV30 and TRBJ1-1; D unclear. Germline CDR1 GTSNPN, CDR2 SVGIG (reference sequence). The CDR3 runs to 12 residues. V lost 0 bases and J 5 bases, leaving 7 bases between the germline ends. CDR3: CAWSVIRTEAFF. CDR3 nucleotide sequence: TGTGCCTGGAGTGTAATCCGGACTGAAGCTTTCTTT.

The chain uses TRBV19 and TRBJ2-1, with TRBD2 matching over 8 bases. This CDR3 contains 14 residues. Per the germline V gene, CDR1 is LNHDA and CDR2 is SQIVND (reference sequence). V was pared by 4 bases and J by 9 bases, with 8 bases of the junction left unmatched. For the CDR3, the DNA is TGTGCCAGTAGTAGACTCGGGACTAGTAGTGAGCAGTTCTTC. This sequence encodes CASSRLGTSSEQFF.

This clone was found a few times. The CDR3 DNA reads as TGCGCCAGCAGCTTCATAGGAACAGGGGGCGGTTCACCCCTCCACTTT. Amino acid sequence: CASSFIGTGGGSPLHF. V gene TRBV5-1 combines with J gene TRBJ1-6, with TRBD1 matching over 9 bases. Trimming at V came to 2 bases and at J to 9 bases, leaving 9 bases not matched to a gene. Germline V gives CDR1 SGHRS, CDR2 YFSETQ. The CDR3 runs 16 residues.

The rearrangement uses TRBV5-1 and TRBJ1-1; 8 bases are a match to TRBD1. The germline V gene encodes CDR1 SGHRS and CDR2 YFSETQ. CDR3 length: 14 amino acids. The V gene end was trimmed by 0 bases and the J gene end by 8 bases; junction bases not matched to a gene: 6. CDR3 protein: CASSLAGGAAEAFF. CDR3 DNA: TGCGCCAGCAGCTTGGCAGGGGGCGCCGCCGAAGCTTTCTTT.